This TCR beta chain was sequenced during a study of T cells in Graves' hyperthyroidism and ophthalmopathy. This clonotype has ten or more counts. Its antigen is not known. RNA transcripts provided the source from which TCR beta CDR3 regions were amplified. The TCR CDR3 was amplified in a first-round RT-PCR using the HTBI primer set. MiXCR, run by TCRdb on the multiplex PCR reads, gives a single entry per CDR3 protein. Found here are a few hundred thousand distinct CDR3 sequences, over 45% of them singletons; the top ten hold about two fifths. Study-wide results and caveats: In the blood, most expanded thyroid clonotypes above 0.001 appeared as well. Through a model of 13 V-J features, ophthalmopathy was separated from stable hyperthyroidism.

This sequence was found in an adult woman with Graves' disease, either hyperthyroidism or ophthalmopathy (not recorded which). Sample: peripheral blood or thyroid tissue (not recorded which).

The CDR3 loop reads CASSLTGMNTEAFF. DNA for the CDR3: TGTGCCAGCAGCTTGACAGGGATGAACACTGAAGCTTTCTTT. The V gene is TRBV2, the J gene TRBJ1-1, with 7 bases identical to TRBD1. Germline V gene data show CDR1 as SNHLY and CDR2 as FYNNEI. This CDR3 is 14 amino acids long. Trimming took 6 bases from V and 0 from J; bases not matched to a gene: 4.